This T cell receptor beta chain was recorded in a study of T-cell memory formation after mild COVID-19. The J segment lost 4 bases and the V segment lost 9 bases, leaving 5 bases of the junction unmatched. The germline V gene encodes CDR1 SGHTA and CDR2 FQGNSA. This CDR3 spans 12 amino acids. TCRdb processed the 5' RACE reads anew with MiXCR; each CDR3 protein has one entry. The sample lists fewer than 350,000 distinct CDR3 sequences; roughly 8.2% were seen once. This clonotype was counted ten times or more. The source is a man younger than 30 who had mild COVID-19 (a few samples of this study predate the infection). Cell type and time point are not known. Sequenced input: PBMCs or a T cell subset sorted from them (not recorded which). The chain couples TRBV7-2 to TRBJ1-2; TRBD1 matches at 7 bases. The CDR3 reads CASQGDGYGYTF. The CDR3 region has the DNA TGTGCCAGTCAGGGGGACGGCTATGGCTACACCTTC.